Each of the 17 T cell receptor beta chains below was sequenced from the same sample in a study of OX40 agonist ivuxolimab in advanced cancers. The repertoire was sequenced with immunoSEQ multiplex PCR; TCRdb's copy has only in-frame clones and lacks some. The table records approximately 74,000 clones, approximately 89% of them present only once. Sequencing was performed on CD4+ or CD8+ T cells sorted from blood, taken in a trial of the OX40 agonist ivuxolimab. The origin of the receptors is an adult with an advanced solid tumor such as melanoma, head and neck, liver or kidney cancer.

This clone has only one observation. The chain uses TRBV11-2 and TRBJ1-3; D is possibly TRBD1 (5 bases). The germline V gene encodes CDR1 SGHAT and CDR2 FQNNGV. Trimming took off 6 bases at V and 1 base at J, with 19 bases between the two ends. CDR3 size: 17 residues. CDR3 protein: CASSITTGSRSGNTIYF. DNA for the CDR3: TGTGCCAGCAGTATTACAACAGGATCACGATCTGGAAACACCATATATTTT.

The rearrangement links TRBV28 to TRBJ2-1; D is possibly TRBD2 (6 bases). V was trimmed by 9 bases and J by 9 bases, leaving 18 bases between them. Germline values: CDR1 MDHEN, CDR2 SYDVKM. The CDR3 is made up of 13 amino acids. The CDR3 here is CASFRPGGTEQFF. CDR3 DNA sequence: TGTGCCAGTTTTCGCCCTGGGGGGACTGAGCAGTTCTTC.

The J gene is TRBJ2-7, the V gene TRBV28; tentative D call: TRBD1 (6 bases). CDR3 length equals 12 residues. V lost 5 bases, J lost 12 bases, and 17 bases lay in between. The V gene's germline CDR1 is MDHEN and CDR2 SYDVKM. The CDR3 region has the DNA TGTGCCAGCAGTCTCCTCCCCGGGACAATGTACTTC. It encodes CASSLLPGTMYF.

CDR3 protein: CASSLGEGGARGTDTQYF. Written as DNA, the CDR3 is TGTGCCAGCAGCTTAGGCGAAGGTGGGGCGCGGGGCACAGATACGCAGTATTTT. The chain carries TRBV7-2 and TRBJ2-3; D could derive from TRBD1 or TRBD2 (5 bases each). This CDR3 has 18 amino acids. The germline V gene has CDR1 SGHTA and CDR2 FQGNSA. The V end lost 1 base, the J end lost 1 base, and 18 bases lay between the germline ends.

A few counts support this clone. The V gene is TRBV5-4, the J gene TRBJ1-2; 7 bases map to TRBD1. V was pared by 3 bases and J by 6 bases, with 5 bases of the junction left unmatched. CDR3 length equals 13 residues. Germline CDR1 is SGHNT and CDR2 is YYREEE (reference sequence). In DNA, the CDR3 is TGTGCCAGCAGCTCGGGACAGCGAGATGGCTACACCTTC. Amino acids: CASSSGQRDGYTF.

The CDR3: CASSPTGTGGNIQYF. CDR3 in DNA: TGTGCCAGCAGTCCGACCGGGACAGGGGGCAACATTCAGTACTTC. The chain recombines TRBV28 with TRBJ2-4, with 12 bases matching TRBD1. Trimming removed 5 bases from V and 7 bases from J; junction bases left unmatched: 6. The CDR3 length is 15 residues. CDR1 and CDR2 from the germline V gene are MDHEN and SYDVKM.

The genes are TRBV19 and TRBJ2-1; TRBD1 matches 7 bases. Losses at the gene ends were 0 bases for V and 6 bases for J; bases not matched to a gene: 8. This CDR3 has 16 residues. Germline CDR1 and CDR2: LNHDA and SQIVND (reference sequence). This CDR3 reads CASSIDPWTGSNEQFF. The CDR3 coding sequence is TGTGCCAGTAGTATAGACCCATGGACAGGAAGCAATGAGCAGTTCTTC.

CDR3 residues: CASSRGGTGLINEQFF. The CDR3 DNA sequence: TGTGCCAGCAGCCGGGGAGGGACAGGGTTAATAAATGAGCAGTTCTTC. The genes are TRBV7-3 and TRBJ2-1, with 9 nucleotides matching TRBD1. The trim removed 5 bases at V and 7 bases at J, leaving 12 bases unmatched. This CDR3 region has 16 residues. CDR1 is SGHTA and CDR2 is FQGTGA in the germline V gene.

J is TRBJ2-7 and V is TRBV6-5; 7 bases align to TRBD2. The V segment lost 2 bases and the J segment 6 bases; nucleotides outside the gene matches: 1. Looked up from germline, CDR1 is MNHEY and CDR2 is SVGAGI. The CDR3 extends over 12 amino acids. The CDR3 region is CASSYGGVEQYF. DNA of the CDR3: TGTGCCAGCAGTTACGGGGGGGTCGAGCAGTACTTC.

The chain links TRBV7-3 to TRBJ2-5, with D unresolved. Trimming pared 4 bases from V and 5 bases from J, leaving 17 bases between. The germline V gene encodes CDR1 SGHTA and CDR2 FQGTGA. This CDR3 contains 15 residues. The CDR3 sequence is CASSSGGRASETQYF. The DNA of the CDR3 is TGTGCCAGCAGCTCCGGTGGCAGAGCATCCGAGACCCAGTACTTC.

Concerning this clone itself: It may be a read error: a sequence one base away is much more abundant. V is TRBV6-1 and J is TRBJ1-5, with D possibly matching TRBD1 (5 bases). With 4 bases removed from V and 0 bases from J, the gap between germline ends came to 7 bases. The CDR3 totals 14 residues. The V gene's germline CDR1 is MNHNS and CDR2 SASEGT. The CDR3 sequence: CASSGGNSNQPQHF. The CDR3 DNA is TGTGCCAGCAGTGGGGGGAATAGCAATCAGCCCCAGCATTTT.

The CDR3 is CASSVGQGYNVLTF. The CDR3 DNA is TGTGCCAGCAGCGTAGGGCAGGGTTATAACGTCCTGACTTTC. The V call is TRBV9, the J call TRBJ2-6; a possible D gene is TRBD1 (5 bases). The CDR3 contains 14 residues. V was shortened by 0 bases and J by 10 bases, with 11 bases between the two germline ends. The germline CDR1 and CDR2 sequences are SGDLS and YYNGEE.

The rearrangement joins TRBV29-1 to TRBJ1-1; D is unclear. The CDR3 loop spans 12 amino acids. The germline V gene has CDR1 SQVTM and CDR2 ANQGSEA. With 7 bases removed from V and 1 base from J, the gap between germline ends came to 10 bases. Here the CDR3 DNA reads TGCAGCGCTAAATGGGGGAACACTGAAGCTTTCTTT. Its translation is CSAKWGNTEAFF.

In its sample, this clone was seen a few times. The V gene is TRBV18, the J gene TRBJ2-7; no clear D. Germline CDR1 reads KGHSH; CDR2 reads LQKENI. CDR3 length: 14 residues. V was clipped by 1 base and J by 6 bases, with 13 bases between them. The CDR3, as DNA: TGTGCCAGCTCACCACAGGCGGCGTCTGTCGAGCAGTACTTC. Its translation: CASSPQAASVEQYF.

The gene calls are TRBV5-6 and TRBJ2-1; D remains unclear. The V and J ends lost 2 bases and 3 bases respectively, with 6 bases between them. The CDR3 is 13 amino acids. CDR1 SGHDT and CDR2 YYEEEE come from the germline V gene. This chain's CDR3 is CASSLDRYNEQFF. CDR3 in DNA: TGTGCCAGCAGCTTAGATCGCTACAATGAGCAGTTCTTC. The full variable domain, in which reference TRBV5-6 and TRBJ2-1 provide the parts outside the CDR3, is DAGVTQSPTHLIKTRGQQVTLRCSPKSGHDTVSWYQQALGQGPQFIFQYYEEEERQRGNFPDRFSGHQFPNYSSELNVNALLLGDSALYLCASSLDRYNEQFFGPGTRLTVL.

The rearrangement uses TRBV4-1 and TRBJ1-5; D gene ambiguous. CDR1 is MGHRA, CDR2 YSYEKL, per germline. There are 14 residues in the CDR3. Trimming cost V 3 bases and J 3 bases, with 9 bases left between them. CDR3 region: CASSHTDLNQPQHF. The CDR3 DNA reads TGCGCCAGCAGCCACACAGACCTCAATCAGCCCCAGCATTTT.

The chain has TRBV4-2 and TRBJ2-2; D possibly corresponds to TRBD2 (7 bases). V was trimmed by 1 base and J by 3 bases, leaving 12 bases between them. CDR3 size: 16 residues. Germline CDR1 is LGHNA and CDR2 is YNFKEQ. The CDR3 sequence: CASSQGGGPDTGELFF. CDR3 DNA: TGTGCCAGCAGCCAAGGGGGGGGGCCGGACACCGGGGAGCTGTTTTTT.